Below, 7 T cell receptor beta chains from the same sample are listed, as sequenced in a study of T-cell memory formation after mild COVID-19. In TCRdb, the 5' RACE reads were re-called with MiXCR into one record per CDR3 protein. The repertoire holds tens of thousands of distinct CDR3 sequences, with over 15% as singletons. Specimen: PBMCs or a T cell subset sorted from them (not recorded which). The receptors were sampled from an adult woman who had mild COVID-19 (a few samples of this study predate the infection). Cell type and time point are not known.

This clonotype has just a few counts. The chain has TRBV4-1 and TRBJ1-2, with D hard to call. This CDR3 spans 14 amino acids. V lost 0 bases to trimming and J lost 8 bases, with 13 bases between them. Germline V gene data show CDR1 as MGHRA and CDR2 as YSYEKL. The CDR3 coding sequence is TGCGCCAGCAGCCAAGAATGGCAGTCTGAAGGCTACACCTTC. As protein: CASSQEWQSEGYTF.

The chain joins TRBV7-6 to TRBJ1-5; D remains unclear. Trimming pared 0 bases from V and 9 bases from J, leaving 18 bases between. CDR3 length: 16 residues. Germline V gives CDR1 SGHVS, CDR2 FNYEAQ. CDR3 in DNA: TGTGCCAGCAGCTTAGCGGGCCCCCAAGATCGTGCGCCCCAGCATTTT. Its protein is CASSLAGPQDRAPQHF.

This clonotype was seen a few times. This rearrangement joins TRBV7-8 to TRBJ2-1; 8 bases match TRBD1. The CDR3 loop spans 15 amino acids. V dropped 1 base and J dropped 4; count of bases not matched to a gene: 3. CDR1 is SGHVS and CDR2 is FQNEAQ in the germline V gene. The CDR3 loop is CASSLGTGSYNEQFF. In nucleotides, the CDR3 is TGTGCCAGCAGCTTAGGGACAGGGAGTTACAATGAGCAGTTCTTC.

The CDR3 reads CASSQYGDSPGEQFF. In DNA, the CDR3 is TGTGCCAGCAGCCAATATGGTGACTCACCGGGTGAGCAGTTCTTC. This sequence joins TRBV3-1 and TRBJ2-1; D not certain. Germline loops: CDR1 LGHDT, CDR2 YNNKEL (reference sequence). The CDR3 has 15 residues. The V end was cut by 2 bases, the J end by 9 bases, with 17 bases between.

The genes are TRBV7-3 and TRBJ2-1, with D perhaps TRBD1 (6 bases). The V gene lost 8 bases and the J gene lost 0 bases, with 14 bases spanning the gap. The germline V gene encodes CDR1 SGHTA and CDR2 FQGTGA. This CDR3 comprises 15 residues. DNA for the CDR3: TGTGCCAGCGGGGGTCAGGACAGCTCCTACAATGAGCAGTTCTTC. Amino acid sequence: CASGGQDSSYNEQFF.

In DNA form, the CDR3 reads TGTGCCAGCAGTGAAACCCGCCAGCAGTTCTTC. It yields the protein CASSETRQQFF. The chain uses TRBV2 and TRBJ2-1, with D unresolved. V was pared by 2 bases and J by 11 bases, with 7 bases between. The germline V gene encodes CDR1 SNHLY and CDR2 FYNNEI. The CDR3 is 11 amino acids.

The table lists this clonotype with a few counts. The rearrangement joins TRBV5-1 to TRBJ2-7; no reliable D call. From germline, CDR1 is SGHRS and CDR2 YFSETQ. CDR3 size: 14 residues. V shed 0 bases and J shed 2 bases, with 9 bases lying between them. The CDR3 spells CASSLDGPTYEQYF. In DNA, the CDR3 is TGCGCCAGCAGCTTGGACGGCCCCACCTACGAGCAGTACTTC.